This TCR beta chain came from a study of T cell responses to AZD1222 COVID-19 vaccine. Whole-study results and caveats: Donors were mostly white British, more females; clonal diversity possibly underestimated. Spike-specific TCRs gained breadth and depth after people received two AZD1222 doses. Repertoires were collected only later (after the peak T cell response had occurred).

Measured with immunoSEQ multiplex PCR; TCRdb has only the in-frame clones, and not every one. The sample holds approximately 77,000 clones, around 85% seen once. This CDR3 is built from 15 residues. The germline V gene has CDR1 SGHTA and CDR2 FQGNSA. V lost 5 bases to trimming and J lost 2 bases; unmatched junction nucleotides: 7. Worth noting for this clone: The antigen is unknown.

This specimen consisted of peripheral blood, obtained 28 days after the second AZD1222 dose. The receptor was isolated from an adult who received the AZD1222 COVID-19 vaccine. V usage is TRBV7-2 and J usage is TRBJ2-7, with 9 bases that match TRBD1. CDR3 sequence (DNA): TGTGCCAGCAGCCCCCGGACAGGGGATCCCTACGAGCAGTACTTC. Residues: CASSPRTGDPYEQYF.